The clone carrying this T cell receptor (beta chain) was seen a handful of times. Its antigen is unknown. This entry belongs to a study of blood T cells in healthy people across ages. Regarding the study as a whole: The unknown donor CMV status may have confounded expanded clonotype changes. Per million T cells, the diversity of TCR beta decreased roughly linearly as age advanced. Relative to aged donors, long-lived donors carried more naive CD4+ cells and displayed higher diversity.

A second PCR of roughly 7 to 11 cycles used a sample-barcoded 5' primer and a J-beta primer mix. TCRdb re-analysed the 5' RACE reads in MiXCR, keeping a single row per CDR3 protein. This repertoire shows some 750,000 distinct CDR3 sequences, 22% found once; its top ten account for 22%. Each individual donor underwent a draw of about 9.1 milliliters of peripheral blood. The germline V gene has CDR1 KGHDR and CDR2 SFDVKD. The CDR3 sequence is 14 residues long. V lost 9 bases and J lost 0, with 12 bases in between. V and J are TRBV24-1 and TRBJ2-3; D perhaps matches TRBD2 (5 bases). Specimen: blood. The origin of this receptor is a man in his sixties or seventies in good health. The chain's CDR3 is CATQASRSTDTQYF. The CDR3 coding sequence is TGTGCCACCCAGGCTAGCAGGAGCACAGATACGCAGTATTTT.